Listed below are T cell receptor beta chains from one sample, sequenced in a study of PD-L1 blockade in urothelial cancer. TCRdb's copy holds only in-frame clones and misses some; the assay was immunoSEQ multiplex PCR. The sample yields fewer than 50,000 clones, around 90% seen once. The sequencing here drew on PBMCs, taken around atezolizumab (anti-PD-L1) treatment. Receptors originate from a man between 70 and 80 years old with urothelial cancer. The CDR3 runs from the conserved cysteine through the conserved F or W. A D gene is named only where the DNA matches it firmly. Not every row has a clone size; where given, it reads once, few, many or a size class.

d_call | clone_size | j_call | v_call | cdr3_nt | cdr3_aa
TRBD2 | NA | TRBJ2-1 | TRBV13 | TGTGCCAGCACCGCTTATATAAGGACTAGCGGGCAGAGCTCCTACAATGAGCAGTTCTTC | CASTAYIRTSGQSSYNEQFF
NA | NA | TRBJ2-2 | TRBV5-4 | TGTGCCAGCAGAGGGACACAGAGTACGAACACCGGGGAGCTGTTTTTT | CASRGTQSTNTGELFF
TRBD2 | NA | TRBJ2-3 | TRBV28 | TGTGCCAGCAGTCCCCTCACGGGAGGGACGGTAGATACGCAGTATTTT | CASSPLTGGTVDTQYF
TRBD1 | NA | TRBJ2-2 | TRBV10-1 | TGCGCCAGCAGTTCCGGGACAGGGGGAGCCGGGGAGCTGTTTTTT | CASSSGTGGAGELFF
NA | once | TRBJ2-1 | TRBV5-1 | TGCGCCAGCAGCTTGGCGTCGAGCTCCTACAATGAGCAGTTCTTC | CASSLASSSYNEQFF
NA | few | TRBJ1-1 | TRBV30 | TGTGCCTGGAGTGTAAACCGGTACACTGAAGCTTTCTTT | CAWSVNRYTEAFF
TRBD1 | NA | TRBJ1-1 | TRBV14 | TGTGCCAGCAGCCAACGGACAGGGGCGAACACTGAAGCTTTCTTT | CASSQRTGANTEAFF
NA | NA | TRBJ2-2 | TRBV9 | TGTGCCAGCAGCGTAGCCGGCGGGGAGCTGTTTTTT | CASSVAGGELFF
NA | NA | TRBJ2-5 | TRBV9 | TGTGCCAGCAGCGTAGGGCCATCTAGACAAGAGACCCAGTACTTC | CASSVGPSRQETQYF
NA | NA | TRBJ1-1 | TRBV11-2 | TGTGCCAGCAGCTTAGAGTGGAGACAGCGGAACACTGAAGCTTTCTTT | CASSLEWRQRNTEAFF
NA | NA | TRBJ2-2 | TRBV7-9 | TGTGCCGGTATGGAGGGCCAGGGCACCGGGGAGCTGTTTTTT | CAGMEGQGTGELFF
TRBD1 | NA | TRBJ1-2 | TRBV6-5 | TGTGCCAGCAGTTACCGGGACAGGGGGTATGGCTACACCTTC | CASSYRDRGYGYTF
TRBD2 | once | TRBJ2-7 | TRBV9 | TGTGCCAGCAGCCACATCCCCGGCGGGAGGGCTTACGAGCAGTACTTC | CASSHIPGGRAYEQYF
NA | NA | TRBJ1-2 | TRBV4-1 | TGCGCCAGCAGCCACGCGGGGCAAGGCTATGGCTACACCTTC | CASSHAGQGYGYTF
TRBD2 | NA | TRBJ2-1 | TRBV11-2 | TGTGCCAGCAGCTTAGTCGGGACTACGTTCAATGAGCAGTTCTTC | CASSLVGTTFNEQFF
NA | NA | TRBJ2-7 | TRBV28 | TGTGCCAGCAGGTCGACAGTCTCCTACGAGCAGTACTTC | CASRSTVSYEQYF
NA | NA | TRBJ2-1 | TRBV10-3 | TGTGCCATCAGTGAGCCTAGCAATGAGCAGTTCTTC | CAISEPSNEQFF